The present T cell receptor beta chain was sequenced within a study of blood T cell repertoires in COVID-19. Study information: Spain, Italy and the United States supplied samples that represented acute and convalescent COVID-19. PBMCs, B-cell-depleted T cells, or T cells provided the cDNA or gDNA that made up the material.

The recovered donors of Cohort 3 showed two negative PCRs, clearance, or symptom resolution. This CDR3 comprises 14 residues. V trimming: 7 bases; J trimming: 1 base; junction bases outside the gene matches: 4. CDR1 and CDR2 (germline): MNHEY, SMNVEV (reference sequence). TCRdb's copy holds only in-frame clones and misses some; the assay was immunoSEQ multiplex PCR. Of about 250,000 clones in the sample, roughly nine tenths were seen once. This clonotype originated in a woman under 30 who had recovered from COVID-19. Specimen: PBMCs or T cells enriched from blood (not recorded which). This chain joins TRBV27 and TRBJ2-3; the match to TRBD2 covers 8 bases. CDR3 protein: CASTGGAGTDTQYF. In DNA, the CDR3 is TGTGCCAGCACCGGGGGGGCCGGCACAGATACGCAGTATTTT.